The clone carrying this T cell receptor (beta chain) was observed a few times. Its antigen is unidentified. This entry belongs to a study of CD8+ T cells in alopecia areata. Overall study findings and caveats: Lesional scalp displayed greater clonality than normal scalp, most notably in alopecia totalis/universalis.

Extracted from the samples, RNA was reverse transcribed into cDNA to serve as the sequencing template. The data were produced by immunoSEQ multiplex PCR, yet TCRdb's version contains in-frame clones alone and is incomplete. The sample holds 200,000 or so clones, roughly 50% seen once. V gave up 2 bases and J gave up 0 bases, with 9 bases separating them. The CDR3 is made up of 15 amino acids. Germline CDR1 and CDR2: SGHDT and YYEEEE. This sequence originates from a human donor in good health. This chain joins TRBV5-6 and TRBJ1-3; D ambiguous. Material for sequencing was CD8+ T cells sorted from blood. CDR3 region: CASSFGETSGNTIYF. The CDR3 DNA is TGTGCCAGCAGCTTTGGGGAAACCTCTGGAAACACCATATATTTT.